Following are 11 T cell receptor beta chains from one sample sequenced in a study of molecular identifiers for immune sequencing clone quantification (dated by TCRdb to 2016 to 2019). The library relied on PCR. TCRdb lists the instrument as Illumina HiSeq 4000. TCRdb itself trimmed the public reads at Q25 with fastp, ran MiXCR and retained productive beta chains. Each CDR3 protein gets just one entry, which takes the most common genes and DNA from the rows behind it. This sample gives 100,000 or so distinct CDR3 sequences in total; roughly a fifth of them show up just once. More than 0.85% of the sample goes to the ten largest clones. Material for sequencing was naive CD8+ T cells from blood, with Jurkat cell RNA spiked in. Sample cell subset or site, as interpreted from the label and publication: FACS-sorted CD8+CD4-CCR7+CD45RA+ naive T cells. These receptors originate from a human donor in good health. Some libraries in this study had Jurkat cell RNA spiked in.

In this sample, this clonotype turned up many times. The rearrangement uses TRBV10-1 and TRBJ2-6, with 7 bases lining up with TRBD1. The CDR3 runs to 15 residues. The ends lost 4 bases at V and 4 bases at J; junction bases unmatched: 4. CDR1 WNHNN and CDR2 SYGVQD come from the germline V gene (reference sequence). The CDR3 sequence: CASSGGTAGANVLTF. The CDR3 DNA reads as TGCGCCAGCAGTGGAGGGACAGCCGGGGCCAACGTCCTGACTTTC.

This clonotype was counted ten times or more. This chain links TRBV7-9 with TRBJ2-7; 7 bases align to TRBD2. With 1 base clipped from V and 1 base from J, the junction kept 7 bases outside the gene matches. This CDR3 is built from 16 residues. The germline gives CDR1 SEHNR, CDR2 FQNEAQ (reference sequence). The CDR3 nucleotides are TGTGCCAGCAGCTTAGTATCTGGACTAGAGTCCTACGAGCAGTACTTC. This sequence encodes CASSLVSGLESYEQYF.

For this clonotype: A read error may produce the germline difference seen at one junction end. This chain links TRBV6-7 with TRBJ2-1, with D tentatively TRBD1 or TRBD2 (5 bases each). TRBV6-7 is classed as an ORF, of uncertain function. The CDR3 has 17 residues. CDR3 residues: CAGSSGTAPNSYNEQFF. The CDR3 DNA sequence: TGTGCCGGCAGTTCCGGGACGGCCCCGAACTCCTACAATGAGCAGTTCTTC.

This clonotype was observed many times. This chain connects TRBV6-2 or TRBV6-3 to TRBJ1-5, with D maybe TRBD1 (5 bases). V was pared by 5 bases and J by 6 bases, with 14 bases between. Looked up from germline, CDR1 is MNHEY and CDR2 is SVGEGT. The CDR3 runs 14 residues. In nucleotides, the CDR3 is TGTGCCAGCAGTCCCCTGGGGCCGGCTCAGCCCCAGCATTTT. It is translated as CASSPLGPAQPQHF.

This clonotype was found a few times. V gene TRBV13 combines with J gene TRBJ1-1; 7 bases agree with TRBD1. The CDR3 length is 16 residues. Germline V gene lookup returns CDR1 PRHDT and CDR2 FYEKMQ (reference sequence). V dropped 2 bases and J dropped 3; count of bases not matched to a gene: 9. This CDR3 reads CASSLSPGGLDTEAFF. The CDR3 nucleotides read TGTGCCAGCAGCTTATCACCAGGGGGTCTCGACACTGAAGCTTTCTTT.

The sample holds many counts of this clonotype. The V and J genes are TRBV7-9 and TRBJ1-1; D gene ambiguous. The CDR3 runs 12 residues. V gave up 1 base and J gave up 7 bases, with 7 bases separating them. The germline V gene encodes CDR1 SEHNR and CDR2 FQNEAQ (reference sequence). CDR3 in amino acids: CASSLVAVEAFF. The CDR3 nucleotides are TGTGCCAGCAGCTTAGTGGCAGTTGAAGCTTTCTTT.

The sample holds many counts of this clonotype. The chain employs TRBV4-3 and TRBJ2-7; D remains unclear. The CDR3 is made up of 15 amino acids. CDR1 and CDR2 (germline): LGHNA, YSLEER. Trimming left V 0 bases short and J 1 base short, with 10 bases between. CDR3 coding DNA: TGCGCCAGCAGCCAAGATCAGGCTGTTTCCTACGAGCAGTACTTC. Amino acids: CASSQDQAVSYEQYF.

With respect to this clonotype: The junction departs from the called germline gene at one end, perhaps through a read error. This chain links TRBV7-2 with TRBJ2-5; 8 nucleotides match TRBD2. Germline V lookup: CDR1 SGHTA, CDR2 FQGNSA. The CDR3 length is 16 residues. This chain's CDR3 is CASSFWAGGYQETQYF. The DNA for the CDR3 is TGTGCCAGCAGCTTTTGGGCGGGAGGCTACCAAGAAACCCAGTACTTC.

The sample holds many counts of this clonotype. The chain recombines TRBV5-6 with TRBJ1-1; the D gene is possibly TRBD1 (5 bases). Trimming shortened V by 4 bases and J by 2 bases, and 12 bases separated the two germline ends. CDR1 is SGHDT, CDR2 YYEEEE, per germline. The CDR3 loop spans 14 amino acids. Here the CDR3 reads CASSMGTVNTEAFF. The CDR3 DNA reads as TGTGCCAGCAGCATGGGGACGGTCAACACTGAAGCTTTCTTT.

This chain uses TRBV21-1 with TRBJ2-2; TRBD1 was called by the table and not checked on the DNA. TRBV21-1 is deemed a pseudogene. The CDR3 contains 16 residues. The CDR3 loop is CASSTRDRLNTGELFF. Here the CDR3 DNA reads TGTGCCAGCAGCACGAGGGACAGACTAAACACCGGGGAGCTGTTTTTT.

This clonotype was counted a few times. This chain connects TRBV7-9 to TRBJ2-7; the match to TRBD2 covers 8 bases. The V segment lost 1 base and the J segment 5 bases; nucleotides outside the gene matches: 10. This CDR3 region has 16 residues. CDR1 and CDR2 (germline): SEHNR, FQNEAQ (reference sequence). As DNA, the CDR3 is TGTGCCAGCAGCTTAGAAGTGGCTAGCGGGCGAAACGAGCAGTACTTC. The encoded protein is CASSLEVASGRNEQYF.